This TCR beta chain emerged from a study of T cell responses to AZD1222 COVID-19 vaccine. The study, taken as a whole, reports: The breadth and depth of Spike-specific TCRs increased once two AZD1222 doses had been given. Samples come after the peak T cell response, not at day 14. Clonal diversity was possibly underestimated; the donors were predominantly white British and more often female. Along spike, vaccine-associated CD4 TCRs were found throughout, with dominance at 160-218 and 743-854.

Germline values: CDR1 GTSNPN, CDR2 SVGIG (reference sequence). The CDR3 contains 13 residues. V dropped 4 bases and J dropped 6 bases, with 10 bases sitting between them. Assay used: immunoSEQ multiplex PCR; TCRdb lists only in-frame clones, some missing. The sample carries 90,000 to 110,000 clones, about 89% recorded once. Turning to this clone: Its target is unknown.

This clonotype was obtained from an adult in good health. This chain uses TRBV30 with TRBJ1-6; tentatively, D is TRBD1 (6 bases). Sequenced here: peripheral blood, sampled on day 0 of AZD1222 vaccination. The CDR3 nucleotides read TGTGCCTGGAACAGGGAGGTTAATTCACCCCTCCACTTT. Translated, it gives CAWNREVNSPLHF.